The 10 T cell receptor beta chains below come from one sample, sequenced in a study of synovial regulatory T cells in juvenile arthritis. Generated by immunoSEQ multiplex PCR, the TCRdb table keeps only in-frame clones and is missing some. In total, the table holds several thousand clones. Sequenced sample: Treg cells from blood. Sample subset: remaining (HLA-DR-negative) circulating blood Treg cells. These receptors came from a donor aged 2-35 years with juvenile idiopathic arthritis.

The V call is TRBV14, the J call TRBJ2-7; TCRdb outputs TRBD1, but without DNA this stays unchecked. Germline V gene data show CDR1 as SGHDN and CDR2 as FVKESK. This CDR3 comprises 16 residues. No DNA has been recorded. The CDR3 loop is CASSQYGQGAFYEQYF.

CDR3 loop: CASSFGPYEQYF. The V and J genes are TRBV7-9 and TRBJ2-7. Germline V gives CDR1 SEHNR, CDR2 FQNEAQ (reference sequence). CDR3 size: 12 residues. No DNA was logged.

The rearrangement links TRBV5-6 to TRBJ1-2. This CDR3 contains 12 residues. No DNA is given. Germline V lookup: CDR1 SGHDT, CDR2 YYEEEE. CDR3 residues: CASSLVNYGYTF.

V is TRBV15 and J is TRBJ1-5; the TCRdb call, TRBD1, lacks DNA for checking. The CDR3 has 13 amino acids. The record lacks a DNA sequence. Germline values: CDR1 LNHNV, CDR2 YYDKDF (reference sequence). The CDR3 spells CATSINRNQPQHF.

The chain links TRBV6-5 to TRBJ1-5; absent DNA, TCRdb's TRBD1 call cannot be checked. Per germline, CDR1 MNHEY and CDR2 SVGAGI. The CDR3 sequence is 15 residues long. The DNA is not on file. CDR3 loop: CASSYSTGVNQPQHF.

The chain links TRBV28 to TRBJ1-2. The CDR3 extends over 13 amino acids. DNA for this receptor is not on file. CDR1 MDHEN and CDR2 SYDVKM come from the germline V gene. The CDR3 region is CASSPGPLFGYTF.

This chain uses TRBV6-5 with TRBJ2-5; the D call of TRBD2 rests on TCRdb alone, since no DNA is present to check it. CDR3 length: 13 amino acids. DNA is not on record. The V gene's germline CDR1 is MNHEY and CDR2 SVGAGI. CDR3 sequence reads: CASTSGLLETQYF.

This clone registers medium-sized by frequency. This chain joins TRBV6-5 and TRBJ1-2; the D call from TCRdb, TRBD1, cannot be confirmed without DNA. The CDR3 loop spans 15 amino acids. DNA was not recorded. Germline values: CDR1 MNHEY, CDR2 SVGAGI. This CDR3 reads CASSYSRTGDYGYTF.

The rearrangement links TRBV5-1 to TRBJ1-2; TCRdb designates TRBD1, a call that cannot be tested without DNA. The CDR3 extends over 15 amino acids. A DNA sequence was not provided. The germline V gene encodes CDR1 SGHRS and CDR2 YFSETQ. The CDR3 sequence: CASSSYPQGKDGYTF.

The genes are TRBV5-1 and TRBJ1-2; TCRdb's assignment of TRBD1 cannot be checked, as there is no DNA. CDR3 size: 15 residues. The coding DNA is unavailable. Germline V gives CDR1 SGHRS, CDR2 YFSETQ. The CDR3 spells CASSLAGTGGWGYTF.